The 26 T cell receptor beta chains presented below share a single source sample, sequenced in a study of vaccination effects on CD4 cells after COVID-19. TCRdb's copy holds only in-frame clones and misses some; the assay was immunoSEQ multiplex PCR. Of around 32,000 clones listed, approximately 68% are singletons. ViraFEST assay sequencing came after antigen-specific CD4+ T cells were expanded with viral peptide pools. Having been cultured for about 10 days, the cells underwent CD4+ T cell isolation. Participants got two doses of BNT162b2 or mRNA-1273 vaccine. Their antigens remain unidentified. Material: CD4+ T cells from PBMCs cultured with SARS-CoV-2 spike peptides, obtained after COVID-19 vaccination. The receptors come from a human donor who received a COVID-19 vaccine.

This clone has only a few counts. V gene TRBV6-4 combines with J gene TRBJ2-2, with D perhaps matching TRBD2 (5 bases). Trimming removed 3 bases at V and 5 bases at J, with 7 bases between. The length of the CDR3 is 13 residues. Germline loops: CDR1 MRHNA, CDR2 SNTAGT. In nucleotides, the CDR3 is TGTGCCAGCAGTGAGGTAGCGACCGGGGAGCTGTTTTTT. Amino acids: CASSEVATGELFF.

The chain combines TRBV5-1 with TRBJ1-1, with 8 positions matching TRBD1. The germline gives CDR1 SGHRS, CDR2 YFSETQ. The CDR3 consists of 15 residues. Unmatched junction bases numbered 6, after V lost 1 base and J lost 4 bases. CDR3 protein: CASSLIGQGSTEAFF. DNA of the CDR3: TGCGCCAGCAGCTTGATCGGACAGGGCAGCACTGAAGCTTTCTTT. Full variable domain (remainder filled in from reference TRBV5-1 and TRBJ1-1): KAGVTQTPRYLIKTRGQQVTLSCSPISGHRSVSWYQQTPGQGLQFLFEYFSETQRNKGNFPGRFSGRQFSNSRSEMNVSTLELGDSALYLCASSLIGQGSTEAFFGQGTRLTVV.

The chain employs TRBV5-1 and TRBJ2-7, with D possibly TRBD1 on 5 matching bases. From germline, CDR1 is SGHRS and CDR2 YFSETQ. Trimming took 3 bases from V and 3 from J, leaving 19 bases between them. The length of the CDR3 is 16 residues. The CDR3 nucleotides are TGCGCCAGCAGCTACGGTATCGGCAGGGCCAACTACGAGCAGTACTTC. Protein: CASSYGIGRANYEQYF.

V is TRBV2 and J is TRBJ1-6, with TRBD1 as a possible D gene (6 bases). This CDR3 is 14 amino acids long. The germline V gene encodes CDR1 SNHLY and CDR2 FYNNEI. Trimming pared 2 bases from V and 6 bases from J, leaving 8 bases between. CDR3 coding DNA: TGTGCCAGCAGTGAACGGACAGCTAATTCACCCCTCCACTTT. This encodes CASSERTANSPLHF.

V and J are TRBV3-1 (or the pseudogene TRBV3-2) and TRBJ1-6, with D possibly matching TRBD1 (5 bases). This CDR3 contains 15 residues. The V gene's germline CDR1 is LGHDT and CDR2 YNNKEL (reference sequence). Trimming left V 3 bases short and J 10 bases short, with 16 bases between. The CDR3, as DNA: TGTGCCAGCAGCCATGGGCCAGGGATTAACTCACCCCTCCACTTT. This encodes CASSHGPGINSPLHF.

The chain couples TRBV11-2 to TRBJ2-5; D may be TRBD1 (6 bases). Germline loops: CDR1 SGHAT, CDR2 FQNNGV. Trimming removed 3 bases from V and 4 bases from J, with 9 bases in between. The CDR3 totals 13 residues. Here the CDR3 DNA reads TGTGCCAGCAGCTTCTCAGGGGTAGAGACCCAGTACTTC. As protein: CASSFSGVETQYF.

The chain joins TRBV5-8 to TRBJ2-6, with 8 nucleotides matching TRBD1. The CDR3 consists of 16 residues. Per the germline V gene, CDR1 is SGHTS and CDR2 is YDEGEE. The J segment lost 1 base and the V segment lost 7 bases, leaving 7 bases of the junction unmatched. The CDR3, as DNA: TGTGCCAGCCGGGACAGGAATCCTTCTGGGGCCAACGTCCTGACTTTC. Translated: CASRDRNPSGANVLTF.

The rearrangement uses TRBV5-1 and TRBJ1-6; 8 bases agree with TRBD1. The CDR3 sequence is 15 residues long. V was clipped by 4 bases and J by 6 bases; unmatched bases: 6. Germline CDR1 is SGHRS and CDR2 is YFSETQ. Here the CDR3 reads CASSIQTGANSPLHF. CDR3 in DNA: TGCGCCAGCAGCATCCAGACAGGGGCTAATTCACCCCTCCACTTT.

This clone was detected only a few times. The chain carries TRBV23-1 and TRBJ1-5; no reliable D call. TRBV23-1 is reported as an ORF; its role is uncertain. CDR3 length: 15 amino acids. Trimming removed 3 bases at V and 4 bases at J, with 13 bases between. The CDR3 loop is CASSQEQGLNQPQHF. DNA for the CDR3: TGCGCCAGCAGTCAGGAACAAGGCCTGAATCAGCCCCAGCATTTT.

The rearrangement uses TRBV18 and TRBJ2-5; TRBD1 might be the D (5 bases). The length of the CDR3 is 13 residues. V was clipped by 3 bases and J by 2 bases, with 7 bases between them. The germline V gene has CDR1 KGHSH and CDR2 LQKENI. CDR3 bases: TGTGCCAGCTCACCGGACATACAAGAGACCCAGTACTTC. Its protein is CASSPDIQETQYF. Full variable domain (outside the CDR3, taken from reference TRBV18 and TRBJ2-5): NAGVMQNPRHLVRRRGQEARLRCSPMKGHSHVYWYRQLPEEGLKFMVYLQKENIIDESGMPKERFSAEFPKEGPSILRIQQVVRGDSAAYFCASSPDIQETQYFGPGTRLLVL.

V gene TRBV9 combines with J gene TRBJ2-5; D possibly corresponds to TRBD2 (6 bases). Germline CDR1 and CDR2: SGDLS and YYNGEE. The CDR3 extends over 13 amino acids. Trimming removed 6 bases from V and 1 base from J, with 10 bases in between. CDR3 bases: TGTGCCAGCACCCGGGACTCCCAAGAGACCCAGTACTTC. It specifies CASTRDSQETQYF. The complete variable domain, with remaining parts taken from reference TRBV9 and TRBJ2-5, reads DSGVTQTPKHLITATGQRVTLRCSPRSGDLSVYWYQQSLDQGLQFLIQYYNGEERAKGNILERFSAQQFPDLHSELNLSSLELGDSALYFCASTRDSQETQYFGPGTRLLVL.

The chain has TRBV12-3 or TRBV12-4 and TRBJ2-3; D is undetermined. The V gene lost 3 bases and the J gene lost 2 bases, with 6 bases spanning the gap. This CDR3 has 13 amino acids. This CDR3 is CASSFTVTDTQYF. Here the CDR3 DNA reads TGTGCCAGCAGTTTTACAGTCACAGATACGCAGTATTTT.

Only a few counts were recorded for this clone. The V and J genes are TRBV19 and TRBJ1-5; D is unresolved. Per the germline V gene, CDR1 is LNHDA and CDR2 is SQIVND (reference sequence). Trimming removed 2 bases at V and 0 bases at J, with 11 bases between. There are 16 residues in the CDR3. CDR3 nucleotide sequence: TGTGCCAGTAGTATATTGGGCAGCTATAGCAATCAGCCCCAGCATTTT. As protein: CASSILGSYSNQPQHF. Full variable domain (outside the CDR3, taken from reference TRBV19 and TRBJ1-5): DGGITQSPKYLFRKEGQNVTLSCEQNLNHDAMYWYRQDPGQGLRLIYYSQIVNDFQKGDIAEGYSVSREKKESFPLTVTSAQKNPTAFYLCASSILGSYSNQPQHFGDGTRLSIL.

The V gene is TRBV11-2, the J gene TRBJ2-7, with no clear D. Trimming pared 0 bases from V and 3 bases from J, leaving 9 bases between. The germline gives CDR1 SGHAT, CDR2 FQNNGV. The CDR3 consists of 14 residues. The CDR3: CASSLEAYRYEQYF. DNA for the CDR3: TGTGCCAGCAGCTTAGAGGCCTACCGCTACGAGCAGTACTTC.

This clone has a handful of counts. V and J are TRBV19 and TRBJ2-1; 9 positions match TRBD2. The ends lost 4 bases at V and 6 bases at J; junction bases unmatched: 10. This CDR3 spans 16 amino acids. Germline assignment: CDR1 LNHDA and CDR2 SQIVND (reference sequence). CDR3 DNA: TGTGCCAGTAGTAAGAAGGCGGGAGGGCCCAGCAATGAGCAGTTCTTC. Encoded protein: CASSKKAGGPSNEQFF.

The chain has TRBV11-2 and TRBJ2-1; 8 bases agree with TRBD2. The CDR3 is 15 residues long. Looked up from germline, CDR1 is SGHAT and CDR2 is FQNNGV. V trimming: 6 bases; J trimming: 8 bases; junction bases outside the gene matches: 12. CDR3 region: CASRPTSGPFDEQFF. For the CDR3, the DNA is TGTGCCAGCAGACCAACTAGCGGACCTTTCGATGAGCAGTTCTTC.

V usage is TRBV28 and J usage is TRBJ2-7; D is possibly TRBD1 (6 bases). Germline V CDR1 and CDR2: MDHEN, SYDVKM. V lost 5 bases and J 12 bases, leaving 17 bases between the germline ends. CDR3 size: 12 residues. This CDR3 is CASSLDRKNSYF. CDR3 coding DNA: TGTGCCAGCAGTCTTGACAGGAAAAACTCGTACTTC.

This clone has just a few counts. The V gene is TRBV30, the J gene TRBJ1-3, with 7 bases that match TRBD1. This CDR3 contains 14 residues. With V trimmed by 3 bases and J by 3 bases, 5 bases remained unmatched. Germline V CDR1 and CDR2: GTSNPN, SVGIG (reference sequence). The CDR3 here is CAWSQTGNGNTIYF. The CDR3 nucleotides are TGTGCCTGGAGCCAGACAGGGAATGGAAACACCATATATTTT.

The rearrangement joins TRBV2 to TRBJ1-4; no reliable D call. V was shortened by 8 bases and J by 5 bases, with 18 bases between the two germline ends. The CDR3 extends over 15 amino acids. Germline lookup yields CDR1 SNHLY and CDR2 FYNNEI. DNA for the CDR3: TGTGCCAGCCTCGGTCGTTACAGCCGGAATGAAAAACTGTTTTTT. It yields the protein CASLGRYSRNEKLFF.

The chain employs TRBV3-1 (or the pseudogene TRBV3-2) and TRBJ2-1, with 8 bases aligning to TRBD2. The CDR3 covers 14 residues. Germline CDR1 is LGHDT and CDR2 is YNNKEL (reference sequence). The J segment lost 5 bases and the V segment lost 4 bases, leaving 4 bases of the junction unmatched. The CDR3 bases are TGTGCCAGCAGCCTTAGCGGGAAGCACAATGAGCAGTTCTTC. Residues: CASSLSGKHNEQFF.

V is TRBV10-3 and J is TRBJ1-1, with D unclear. The CDR3 totals 14 residues. In germline, CDR1 is ENHRY, CDR2 SYGVKD. V lost 8 bases, J lost 4 bases, and 17 bases lay in between. The CDR3 sequence: CAIGNKAPSTEAFF. CDR3 DNA sequence: TGTGCCATCGGAAACAAGGCCCCGAGCACTGAAGCTTTCTTT.

A few counts support this clone. The J gene is TRBJ1-5, the V gene TRBV6-5; no definite D call. The CDR3 is made up of 16 amino acids. The V gene's germline CDR1 is MNHEY and CDR2 SVGAGI. Trimming shortened V by 2 bases and J by 3 bases, and 14 bases separated the two germline ends. This chain's CDR3 is CASSYSRSGNNQPQHF. The DNA for the CDR3 is TGTGCCAGCAGTTACAGCCGGTCGGGGAACAATCAGCCCCAGCATTTT.

DNA of the CDR3: TGTGCCAGTAGCGGGACAGCTCCTCTCCGGGCCAACGTCCTGACTTTC. Translating gives CASSGTAPLRANVLTF. The rearrangement links TRBV19 to TRBJ2-6; 7 bases fit TRBD1. Trimming removed 6 bases from V and 5 bases from J; junction bases left unmatched: 10. The germline V gene has CDR1 LNHDA and CDR2 SQIVND (reference sequence). The CDR3 is made up of 16 amino acids.

This chain joins TRBV12-3 or TRBV12-4 and TRBJ1-1, with TRBD1 as a possible D gene (5 bases). The V end was cut by 2 bases, the J end by 2 bases, with 6 bases between. The CDR3 has 13 amino acids. CDR3 sequence (DNA): TGTGCCAGCAGTTTAACAGGAAACACTGAAGCTTTCTTT. Its protein is CASSLTGNTEAFF.

The rearrangement uses TRBV4-1 and TRBJ2-1, with D hard to call. The CDR3 contains 18 residues. The V gene's germline CDR1 is MGHRA and CDR2 YSYEKL. Trimming removed 3 bases at V and 1 base at J, with 19 bases between. CDR3 residues: CASSHPLQLRYSYNEQFF. CDR3 coding DNA: TGCGCCAGCAGCCACCCATTGCAGTTAAGGTATTCCTACAATGAGCAGTTCTTC.

The chain is built from TRBV5-6 and TRBJ1-5; D call uncertain. This CDR3 has 12 residues. The V end was cut by 1 base, the J end by 8 bases, with 7 bases between. The germline CDR1 and CDR2 sequences are SGHDT and YYEEEE. In nucleotides, the CDR3 is TGTGCCAGCAGCTTGTGGGGTGAGCCCCAGCATTTT. Its protein product is CASSLWGEPQHF.